This T cell receptor beta chain originates from a study of T cells in tuberculosis (dated by TCRdb to the late 2010s). At the level of the whole study: In the study, CD1B tetramers and high-throughput TCR immunosequencing were combined to characterize T cells specific for the mycobacterial lipid antigen glucose monomycolate (GMM). A South African clinical cohort compared IGRA-negative adolescents, IGRA-positive adolescents with latent tuberculosis and adults with active tuberculosis, about ten per group. Overall results and qualifications from the work: Using GEM motif frequencies, a classifier achieved 60% to 70% accuracy, whereas a classifier built on the diverse GMM-specific repertoire got to roughly 90% accuracy (AUROC around 0.9). The smaller NN-distances in active tuberculosis patients were driven in part by shorter CDR3-alpha lengths, while the difference seen for TCR-beta was not statistically significant. Compared with IGRA-negative controls, TCR-alpha repertoires from active tuberculosis had smaller mean NN-distances to GMM-specific TCRs, which suggests that these TCRs underwent clonal expansion. Clinical samples were selected based on which cryopreserved specimens were available, and the active tuberculosis cases were adults whereas the controls were adolescents.

The immunoSEQ multiplex PCR assay was used to generate TCR libraries, with TCR-beta and/or TCR-alpha/delta assays applied to each sample. The amplified TCR libraries were sequenced on the Illumina high-throughput platform. Concerning the study's data processing: Clustering and dimensionality reduction relied on pairwise TCRdist distances among GMM-specific receptors from T cells that were either sorted ex vivo or expanded in vitro. The score assigned to each clinical repertoire was mean NN-distance, meaning the average TCRdist to the nearest 10% of tetramer-positive reference sequences. To compute GEM TCR motif frequency, the fraction of unique TCRs matching known GEM sequences by V/J usage and CDR3 length was calculated. Active tuberculosis was classified by linear discriminant analysis with leave-one-out cross-validation, implemented in scikit-learn. Drawn from immuneACCESS, this table holds only the in-frame rearrangements with V and J called that TCRdb kept. Clones are partly lost; checked studies trace under half to an unresolved V gene and leave the rest unexplained. For V, J and clone size, that table is used; D and trimming come from the DNA. The sample includes tens of thousands of clones, with roughly 94% observed a single time. The ten largest make up 6.5% to 8% of the sample.

At study entry, a tuberculin skin test and the QuantiFERON-TB GOLD In-Tube IGRA were used to screen adolescents for latent tuberculosis infection. Unsorted cryopreserved PBMC were immunosequenced, covering on average approximately 100,000 T cells per clinical donor. Eleven high schools in the Worcester region of the Western Cape, South Africa, served as enrollment sites for adolescents aged 12 to 18 years. Around 10 M. tuberculosis-infected and around 10 uninfected adolescents were selected with matching for age and sex. PBMC from adolescents were isolated by density centrifugation from freshly drawn heparinized blood and were then cryopreserved. CDR1 and CDR2 (MDHEN, SYDVKM) derive from the germline V gene. From cysteine to phenylalanine, the CDR3 is 14 amino acids long. CDR3 DNA is the only sequence kept; it has 42 bases, read in frame from the first base. At the junction V is shortened by 3 bases and J by 2 bases; bases outside the gene matches: 4.

This clone appeared once. It lacks a known antigen. No base quality values were provided; no much bigger clone lies one nucleotide off. The source of this sequence is a donor aged 5 to 30 with latent tuberculosis or without tuberculosis infection. The sequenced sample consisted of PBMCs. The chain couples TRBV28 to TRBJ2-7, with 7 bases in between that match TRBD1. The CDR3 reads CASSFGDSPYEQYF. The DNA sequence is as follows: TGTGCCAGCAGTTTTGGGGACAGCCCCTACGAGCAGTACTTC.